Listed below are T cell receptor beta chains from one sample, sequenced in a study of blood T cell repertoires in COVID-19. Profiled with immunoSEQ multiplex PCR; TCRdb holds only in-frame clones, not every one. This sample has roughly 100,000 clones, with about 80% found just once. The sequenced sample was peripheral blood. These receptors all come from a woman aged 80 or over with active or convalescent COVID-19. Each CDR3 is given with its conserved first and last residue. The D gene is left open where the match is weak. Only some rows state a clone size, as once, few, many or a class for expanded clones.

>14|TRBV30|-|-|TRBJ1-4
CAASRTAINEKLFF
TGTGCCGCCTCGAGGACAGCTATTAATGAAAAACTGTTTTTT
>15|TRBV5-1|TRBD1|-|TRBJ1-1
CASSFSQGAVTEAFF
TGCGCCAGCAGCTTTAGCCAGGGGGCAGTCACTGAAGCTTTCTTT
>13|TRBV29-1|-|-|TRBJ1-1
CSVEQGANTEAFF
TGCAGCGTTGAGCAAGGGGCGAACACTGAAGCTTTCTTT
>14|TRBV6-5|TRBD1|once|TRBJ1-5
CASRIDRGVLTQHF
TGTGCCAGCAGGATAGACAGGGGGGTTTTGACCCAGCATTTT
>17|TRBV4-1|-|-|TRBJ1-4
CASSQGAAGSTNEKLFF
TGCGCCAGCAGCCAAGGTGCTGCGGGATCCACTAATGAAAAACTGTTTTTT
>15|TRBV5-8|TRBD1|once|TRBJ2-5
CASSPGGQGKETQYF
TGTGCCAGCAGTCCTGGAGGACAGGGGAAAGAGACCCAGTACTTC
>15|TRBV7-2|TRBD1|-|TRBJ1-4
CASSSPDRANEKLFF
TGTGCCAGCAGCTCACCGGACAGGGCTAATGAAAAACTGTTTTTT
>14|TRBV6-2/TRBV6-3|-|-|TRBJ1-5
CASSYLDSNQPQHF
TGTGCCAGCAGTTATTTAGACAGTAATCAGCCCCAGCATTTT
>13|TRBV10-3|-|-|TRBJ1-2
CAISESRHYGYTF
TGTGCCATCAGTGAGTCCAGGCACTATGGCTACACCTTC
>13|TRBV30|-|-|TRBJ1-4
CAWGLQGGEKLFF
TGTGCCTGGGGTTTACAGGGTGGGGAAAAACTGTTTTTT
>14|TRBV6-6|TRBD2|-|TRBJ2-1
CASIPAGGYNEQFF
TGTGCCAGCATCCCAGCGGGGGGGTACAATGAGCAGTTCTTC
>15|TRBV9|TRBD1|-|TRBJ2-3
CASSPGQLHADTQYF
TGTGCCAGCAGTCCGGGACAGCTCCACGCAGATACGCAGTATTTT
>18|TRBV5-4|TRBD2|-|TRBJ2-3
CASSFGTSVRSSTDTQYF
TGTGCCAGCAGCTTCGGGACTAGCGTCCGCTCCAGCACAGATACGCAGTATTTT
>15|TRBV30|TRBD2|-|TRBJ2-1
CAWSFPGLGGNEQFF
TGTGCCTGGAGTTTTCCGGGACTAGGAGGCAATGAGCAGTTCTTC
>14|TRBV6-5|-|-|TRBJ2-7
CASSYGPGSYEQYF
TGTGCCAGCAGTTACGGTCCAGGAAGCTACGAGCAGTACTTC
>15|TRBV6-5|TRBD1|-|TRBJ2-7
CASRLTNTGAYEQYF
TGTGCCAGCAGGCTAACCAACACAGGGGCCTACGAGCAGTACTTC
>14|TRBV11-2|TRBD2|few|TRBJ2-7
CASSSLAGRYEQYF
TGTGCCAGCAGCTCACTAGCGGGACGCTACGAGCAGTACTTC
>17|TRBV28|-|-|TRBJ1-6
CASSPAGGVTYNSPLHF
TGTGCCAGCAGCCCGGCCGGAGGAGTCACCTATAATTCACCCCTCCACTTT
>17|TRBV29-1|TRBD2|-|TRBJ2-3
CSVVEPSGSKFTDTQYF
TGCAGCGTTGTAGAGCCTAGCGGGAGCAAGTTTACTGATACGCAGTATTTT
>11|TRBV18|-|-|TRBJ2-2
CASSQTGELFF
TGTGCCAGCTCCCAGACCGGGGAGCTGTTTTTT
>15|TRBV6-5|TRBD1|-|TRBJ1-2
CASRPGTGGSYGYTF
TGTGCCAGCAGACCCGGGACAGGGGGTAGCTATGGCTACACCTTC
>15|TRBV9|TRBD1|-|TRBJ1-6
CASSVGTGIYSPLHF
TGTGCCAGCAGCGTGGGGACAGGGATTTATTCACCCCTCCACTTT
>14|TRBV19|TRBD1|few|TRBJ1-5
CASSGDRDLAPQHF
TGTGCCAGTAGTGGTGACAGGGACCTGGCGCCCCAGCATTTT
>15|TRBV4-1|TRBD1|once|TRBJ1-1
CASSQRDRGGTEAFF
TGCGCCAGCAGCCAAAGGGACAGGGGAGGGACTGAAGCTTTCTTT
>17|TRBV27|-|-|TRBJ2-3
CASSLRTVSAGTDTQYF
TGTGCCAGCAGTTTACGGACAGTATCAGCTGGCACAGATACGCAGTATTTT
>17|TRBV7-9|TRBD1|few|TRBJ2-2
CASRTGQGPWDTGELFF
TGTGCCAGCAGAACCGGACAGGGGCCCTGGGACACCGGGGAGCTGTTTTTT
>15|TRBV3-1/TRBV3-2|TRBD2|-|TRBJ2-2
CASSQGLAGTGELFF
TGTGCCAGCAGCCAAGGACTAGCGGGCACCGGGGAGCTGTTTTTT
>12|TRBV27|-|once|TRBJ2-7
CASARDTSEQYF
TGTGCCTCCGCCCGGGACACCTCCGAGCAGTACTTC
>15|TRBV5-5|-|once|TRBJ2-6
CASSATGTGANVLTF
TGTGCCAGCAGCGCCACAGGGACTGGGGCCAACGTCCTGACTTTC
>14|TRBV29-1|-|-|TRBJ1-1
CSVQLTPGNTEAFF
TGCAGCGTTCAACTGACACCGGGAAACACTGAAGCTTTCTTT
>13|TRBV10-3|-|-|TRBJ1-2
CAISERGNYGYTF
TGTGCCATCAGTGAGAGGGGTAACTATGGCTACACCTTC
>16|TRBV24-1|TRBD1|-|TRBJ2-2
CATSDRDRGNTGELFF
TGTGCCACCAGTGATCGGGACAGGGGAAACACCGGGGAGCTGTTTTTT
>14|TRBV6-1|TRBD1|-|TRBJ1-1
CASSEALDRVQAFF
TGTGCCAGCAGTGAAGCGTTGGACAGGGTTCAAGCTTTCTTT
>15|TRBV18|-|-|TRBJ1-5
CASSPASGVHQPQHF
TGTGCCAGCTCACCCGCTTCAGGGGTCCATCAGCCCCAGCATTTT
>14|TRBV5-1|-|-|TRBJ1-5
CASSIDRNNQPQHF
TGCGCCAGCAGCATAGACAGGAACAATCAGCCCCAGCATTTT
>16|TRBV18|-|-|TRBJ2-7
CASSRLPGETYYEQYF
TGTGCCAGCTCACGTCTCCCGGGGGAAACTTATTACGAGCAGTACTTC
>16|TRBV6-2/TRBV6-3|TRBD1|once|TRBJ2-3
CASSYTLQGLEDTQYF
TGTGCCAGCAGTTACACCCTACAGGGGCTTGAAGATACGCAGTATTTT